These 5 T cell receptor beta chains share one sample of origin, sequenced in a study of blood T cell repertoires in COVID-19. Using immunoSEQ multiplex PCR, the repertoire was profiled, and TCRdb retains in-frame clones only, with some absent. Of fewer than 250,000 clones in the sample, approximately 87% were seen once. The sequenced sample consisted of peripheral blood. These receptor sequences come from a woman aged 70 to 79 with active or convalescent COVID-19.

Only a few counts were recorded for this clone. In DNA form, the CDR3 reads TGTGCCAGCAGCTTGGATCAGGGGGCGTATGGCTACACCTTC. This encodes CASSLDQGAYGYTF. The V gene is TRBV5-8, the J gene TRBJ1-2, with 8 nucleotides matching TRBD1. Trimming took 0 bases from V and 5 from J; bases not matched to a gene: 3. The germline CDR1 and CDR2 sequences are SGHTS and YDEGEE. This CDR3 is built from 14 residues.

V usage is TRBV18 and J usage is TRBJ2-2; D may be TRBD2 (5 bases). Germline V CDR1 and CDR2: KGHSH, LQKENI. Trimming stripped 6 bases from V and 3 bases from J, with 14 bases between. The CDR3 runs 15 residues. The CDR3 bases are TGTGCCAGCTCCCCCTTTCGAGCGGACACCGGGGAGCTGTTTTTT. It translates to CASSPFRADTGELFF.

The chain combines TRBV5-1 with TRBJ2-7; D possibly corresponds to TRBD2 (6 bases). CDR1 and CDR2 from the germline V gene are SGHRS and YFSETQ. The germline V and J ends were trimmed by 3 bases and 2 bases, with 12 bases remaining between them. The CDR3 consists of 14 residues. CDR3 sequence reads: CASSYTSRAYEQYF. CDR3 nucleotides: TGCGCCAGCAGCTATACTAGCCGTGCCTACGAGCAGTACTTC.

The J gene is TRBJ2-3, the V gene TRBV18, with 7 bases aligning to TRBD1. This CDR3 is built from 17 residues. Germline CDR1 is KGHSH and CDR2 is LQKENI. V dropped 2 bases and J dropped 4; count of bases not matched to a gene: 12. This chain's CDR3 is CASSPSPTGVMADTQYF. The CDR3 bases are TGTGCCAGCTCACCATCCCCTACAGGGGTAATGGCAGATACGCAGTATTTT. Drawing the rest from reference TRBV18 and TRBJ2-3, the complete variable domain is NAGVMQNPRHLVRRRGQEARLRCSPMKGHSHVYWYRQLPEEGLKFMVYLQKENIIDESGMPKERFSAEFPKEGPSILRIQQVVRGDSAAYFCASSPSPTGVMADTQYFGPGTRLTVL.

This clone occurred a few times. This chain connects TRBV5-6 to TRBJ1-1; D remains ambiguous. CDR1 and CDR2 from the germline V gene are SGHDT and YYEEEE. This CDR3 region has 11 residues. V was cut by 2 bases and J by 6 bases, with 5 bases left in between. This CDR3 is CASSFISEAFF. The DNA of the CDR3 is TGTGCCAGCAGCTTTATCTCTGAAGCTTTCTTT. Looking up the rest from reference TRBV5-6 and TRBJ1-1 gives the full variable domain: DAGVTQSPTHLIKTRGQQVTLRCSPKSGHDTVSWYQQALGQGPQFIFQYYEEEERQRGNFPDRFSGHQFPNYSSELNVNALLLGDSALYLCASSFISEAFFGQGTRLTVV.